The 17 T cell receptor beta chains below were found in one sample sequenced in a study of CD8 T cells in Susac syndrome (dated by TCRdb to the late 2010s). The library was made by the immunoSEQ multiplex PCR assay. RNA was extracted with the RNeasy kit and about 0.5 to 1 ug was reverse transcribed using random hexamers. Clones were called with MiXCR by TCRdb after fastp trimmed the public reads at Q25, and only in-frame beta chains were retained. Rows are combined by CDR3 protein, so each entry shows the most common genes and DNA. Here the sample has about 160,000 distinct CDR3 sequences; about 94% occur a single time. The ten largest clones represent approximately 0.14% of the sample. Material: CD4+ T cells from PBMCs. The origin of the receptors is a human donor in good health.

V gene TRBV4-1 combines with J gene TRBJ1-5; TRBD1 matches 7 bases. Germline loops: CDR1 MGHRA, CDR2 YSYEKL. CDR3 length: 18 residues. V lost 1 base, J lost 0 bases, and 9 bases stayed unmatched. The CDR3 spells CASSQGAGGGYSNQPQHF. The CDR3 DNA is TGCGCCAGCAGCCAAGGCGCAGGGGGGGGTTATAGCAATCAGCCCCAGCATTTT.

The chain links TRBV18 to TRBJ2-7; no clear D gene. CDR3 length equals 12 residues. V lost 2 bases to trimming and J lost 6 bases, with 8 bases between them. CDR1 and CDR2 from the germline V gene are KGHSH and LQKENI. The chain's CDR3 is CASSPSSREQYF. CDR3 sequence (DNA): TGTGCCAGCTCACCATCGTCACGCGAGCAGTACTTC.

This clonotype turned up a few times. This chain links TRBV6-1 with TRBJ1-3; D is uncertain. The CDR3 loop spans 14 amino acids. CDR1 and CDR2 from the germline V gene are MNHNS and SASEGT. V gave up 6 bases and J gave up 2 bases, with 11 bases separating them. The CDR3 sequence: CASSRGYPGNTIYF. CDR3 DNA: TGTGCCAGCAGCCGAGGGTACCCTGGAAACACCATATATTTT.

This chain links TRBV6-5 with TRBJ2-5, with TRBD2 matching over 8 bases. Losses at the gene ends were 2 bases for V and 9 bases for J; bases not matched to a gene: 11. CDR3 length equals 15 residues. Germline CDR1 MNHEY, CDR2 SVGAGI. Here the CDR3 reads CASSYPAAGEPSQYF. For the CDR3, the DNA is TGTGCCAGCAGTTACCCTGCAGCGGGGGAGCCGTCCCAGTACTTC.

V usage is TRBV12-3 or TRBV12-4 and J usage is TRBJ2-7; no firm D call. The ends were cut back, 0 bases at V and 6 bases at J, with 6 bases in the middle. The CDR3 totals 12 residues. The DNA of the CDR3 is TGTGCCAGCAGTTTAGCCGCGTCCGAGCAGTACTTC. Residues: CASSLAASEQYF.

V gene TRBV6-2 or TRBV6-3 combines with J gene TRBJ1-1, with D hard to call. Germline assignment: CDR1 MNHEY and CDR2 SVGEGT. This CDR3 is 12 amino acids long. Between the trimmed V and J ends, which lost 8 bases and 1 base, there was a span of 8 bases. Here the CDR3 DNA reads TGTGCCAGCGTGTCATCGAACACTGAAGCTTTCTTT. Encoded protein: CASVSSNTEAFF.

The rearrangement links TRBV20-1 to TRBJ1-2, with 8 bases that match TRBD1. The CDR3 has 14 amino acids. V shed 1 base and J 7 bases; nucleotides not matched to a gene: 8. Looked up from germline, CDR1 is DFQATT and CDR2 is SNEGSKA (reference sequence). For the CDR3, the DNA is TGCAGTGCTAGAGCAAGCAGGGGGCAAGGTGGCTACACCTTC. Protein: CSARASRGQGGYTF.

The chain links TRBV7-7 to TRBJ2-3, with 10 bases fitting TRBD2. Germline loops: CDR1 SSHAT, CDR2 FNYEAQ (reference sequence). This CDR3 is 17 amino acids long. Losses at the gene ends were 5 bases for V and 5 bases for J; bases not matched to a gene: 13. CDR3 in amino acids: CASSPRGASGGKDTQYF. In DNA, the CDR3 is TGTGCCAGCAGCCCCCGCGGGGCTAGCGGGGGAAAAGATACGCAGTATTTT.

J is TRBJ2-4 and V is TRBV7-8, with 7 bases matching TRBD1. The V and J ends lost 7 bases and 4 bases, in that order; junction bases with no gene match: 7. The CDR3 is made up of 14 amino acids. Germline V gene lookup returns CDR1 SGHVS and CDR2 FQNEAQ. The CDR3 DNA is TGTGCCAGCACCGACAGGGATCGGAAAAACATTCAGTACTTC. As protein: CASTDRDRKNIQYF.

A few counts support this clonotype. The gene calls are TRBV27 and TRBJ1-6, with 9 bases matching TRBD1. Trimming at V came to 5 bases and at J to 7 bases, leaving 6 bases not matched to a gene. Germline CDR1 is MNHEY and CDR2 is SMNVEV (reference sequence). The CDR3 spans 15 residues. The CDR3 region is CASSLRDRDNSPLHF. The CDR3 nucleotides are TGTGCCAGCAGTCTCCGGGACAGGGACAATTCACCCCTCCACTTT.

The chain has TRBV2 and TRBJ1-2; possibly TRBD1 for D (5 bases). From germline, CDR1 is SNHLY and CDR2 FYNNEI. The ends were cut back, 2 bases at V and 4 bases at J, with 11 bases in the middle. This CDR3 region has 14 residues. The CDR3 sequence: CASSESRQIYGYTF. For the CDR3, the DNA is TGTGCCAGCAGTGAATCGAGACAGATCTATGGCTACACCTTC.

The V gene is TRBV4-1, the J gene TRBJ2-7; D possibly corresponds to TRBD1 (6 bases). Trimming cost V 3 bases and J 0 bases, with 15 bases left between them. The CDR3 runs 16 residues. The V gene's germline CDR1 is MGHRA and CDR2 YSYEKL. Here the CDR3 reads CASSHPFDRPSYEQYF. DNA of the CDR3: TGCGCCAGCAGCCATCCTTTCGACAGGCCCTCCTACGAGCAGTACTTC.

This chain links TRBV2 with TRBJ1-1, with D tentatively TRBD1 (6 bases). Germline CDR1 SNHLY, CDR2 FYNNEI. The V end was cut by 7 bases, the J end by 4 bases, with 16 bases between. The CDR3 length is 14 residues. The CDR3 nucleotides are TGTGCCAGCACCTCACAGGGTGGGGGCACTGAAGCTTTCTTT. Translation gives CASTSQGGGTEAFF.

The chain uses TRBV25-1 and TRBJ1-2, with D possibly matching TRBD1 (6 bases). V lost 4 bases to trimming and J lost 3 bases, with 9 bases between them. Germline V gene lookup returns CDR1 MGHDK and CDR2 SYGVNS. The CDR3 has 13 amino acids. The CDR3, as DNA: TGTGCCAGCAGTGGACAGGCCCACTATGGCTACACCTTC. It translates to CASSGQAHYGYTF.

V and J are TRBV7-3 and TRBJ1-6; no firm D call. Germline V gene data show CDR1 as SGHTA and CDR2 as FQGTGA. V lost 0 bases, J lost 7 bases, and 7 bases lay in between. There are 14 residues in the CDR3. The CDR3: CASSLTSGNSPLHF. CDR3 coding DNA: TGTGCCAGCAGCTTAACGTCGGGGAATTCACCCCTCCACTTT.

About this clonotype itself: At one boundary the junction diverges from the germline segment, which might be a read error. The chain carries TRBV7-9 and TRBJ1-2; D gene uncertain. The germline V gene encodes CDR1 SEHNR and CDR2 FQNEAQ (reference sequence). The CDR3 is 16 residues long. The CDR3 coding sequence is TGTGCCAGCAGCATAGCGGGTGGCAGCCGGGTTAATGGCTACACCTTC. Translated: CASSIAGGSRVNGYTF.

This clonotype was seen a single time. This chain connects TRBV23-1 to TRBJ1-6, with 7 bases fitting TRBD1. TRBV23-1 is assigned to the ORF class and has an uncertain function. The ends lost 3 bases at V and 2 bases at J; junction bases unmatched: 7. The CDR3 sequence is 17 residues long. The CDR3 sequence: CASSHYRGQAYNSPLHF. DNA for the CDR3: TGCGCCAGCAGTCATTACAGGGGCCAGGCCTATAATTCACCCCTCCACTTT.